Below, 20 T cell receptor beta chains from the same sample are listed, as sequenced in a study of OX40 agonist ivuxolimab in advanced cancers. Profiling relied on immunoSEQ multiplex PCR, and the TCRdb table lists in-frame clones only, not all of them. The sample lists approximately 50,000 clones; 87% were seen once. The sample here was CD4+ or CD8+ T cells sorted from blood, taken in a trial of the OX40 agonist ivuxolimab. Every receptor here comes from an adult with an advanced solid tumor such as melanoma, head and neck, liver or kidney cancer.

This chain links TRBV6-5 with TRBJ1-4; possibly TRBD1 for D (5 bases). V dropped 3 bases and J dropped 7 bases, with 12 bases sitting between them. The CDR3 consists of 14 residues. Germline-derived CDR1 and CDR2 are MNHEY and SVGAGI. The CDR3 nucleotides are TGTGCCAGCAGTTATTTTGTTGACAGTGAAAAACTGTTTTTT. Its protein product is CASSYFVDSEKLFF.

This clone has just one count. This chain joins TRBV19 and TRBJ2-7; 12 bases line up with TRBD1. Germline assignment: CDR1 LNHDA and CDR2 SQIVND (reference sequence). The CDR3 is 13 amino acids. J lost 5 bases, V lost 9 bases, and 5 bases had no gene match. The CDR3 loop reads CASSGTGGHEQYF. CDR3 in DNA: TGTGCCAGCTCAGGGACAGGGGGCCACGAGCAGTACTTC.

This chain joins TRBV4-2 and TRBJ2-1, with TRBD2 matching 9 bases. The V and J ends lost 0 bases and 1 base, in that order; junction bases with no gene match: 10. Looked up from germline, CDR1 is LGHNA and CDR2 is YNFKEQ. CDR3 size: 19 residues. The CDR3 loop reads CASSQDEGGSGSSYNEQFF. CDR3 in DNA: TGTGCCAGCAGCCAAGATGAGGGAGGTAGCGGGAGTTCCTACAATGAGCAGTTCTTC.

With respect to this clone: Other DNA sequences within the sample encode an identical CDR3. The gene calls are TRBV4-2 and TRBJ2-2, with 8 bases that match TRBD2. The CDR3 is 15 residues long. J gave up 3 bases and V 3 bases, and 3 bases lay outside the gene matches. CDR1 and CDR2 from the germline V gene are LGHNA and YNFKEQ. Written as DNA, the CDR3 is TGTGCCAGCAGCCAGGTCGGGAGGGACACCGGGGAGCTGTTTTTT. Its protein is CASSQVGRDTGELFF.

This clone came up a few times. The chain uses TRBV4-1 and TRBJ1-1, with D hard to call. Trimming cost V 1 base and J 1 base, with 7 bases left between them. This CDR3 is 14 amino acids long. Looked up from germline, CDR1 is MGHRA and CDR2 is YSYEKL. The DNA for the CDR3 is TGCGCCAGCAGCCAAGGTCCGGAGAACACTGAAGCTTTCTTT. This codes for CASSQGPENTEAFF.

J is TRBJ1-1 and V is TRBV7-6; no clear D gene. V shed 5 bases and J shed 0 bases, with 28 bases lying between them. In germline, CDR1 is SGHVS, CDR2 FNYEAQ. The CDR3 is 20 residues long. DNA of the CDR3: TGTGCCAGCAGCCCGCCCCCCCCCACCGACACGGAGGCCTTGAACACTGAAGCTTTCTTT. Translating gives CASSPPPPTDTEALNTEAFF. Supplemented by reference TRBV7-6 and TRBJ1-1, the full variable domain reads GAGVSQSPRYKVTKRGQDVALRCDPISGHVSLYWYRQALGQGPEFLTYFNYEAQQDKSGLPNDRFSAERPEGSISTLTIQRTEQRDSAMYRCASSPPPPTDTEALNTEAFFGQGTRLTVV.

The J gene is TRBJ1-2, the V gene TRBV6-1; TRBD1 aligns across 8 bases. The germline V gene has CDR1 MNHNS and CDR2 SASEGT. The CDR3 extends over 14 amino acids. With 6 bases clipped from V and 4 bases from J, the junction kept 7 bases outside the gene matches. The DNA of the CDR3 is TGTGCCAGCAGCAAGGACAGGGAGGCCTATGGCTACACCTTC. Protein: CASSKDREAYGYTF.

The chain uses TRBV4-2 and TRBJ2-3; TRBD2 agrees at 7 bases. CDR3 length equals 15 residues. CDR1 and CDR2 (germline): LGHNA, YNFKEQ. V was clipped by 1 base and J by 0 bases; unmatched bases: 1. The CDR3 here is CASSQGSGSTDTQYF. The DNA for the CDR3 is TGTGCCAGCAGCCAAGGTAGCGGGAGCACAGATACGCAGTATTTT.

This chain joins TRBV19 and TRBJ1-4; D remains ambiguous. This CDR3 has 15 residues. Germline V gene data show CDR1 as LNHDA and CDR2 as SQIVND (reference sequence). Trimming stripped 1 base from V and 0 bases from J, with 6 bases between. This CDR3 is CASSIAGTTNEKLFF. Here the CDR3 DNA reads TGTGCCAGTAGTATAGCTGGAACAACTAATGAAAAACTGTTTTTT.

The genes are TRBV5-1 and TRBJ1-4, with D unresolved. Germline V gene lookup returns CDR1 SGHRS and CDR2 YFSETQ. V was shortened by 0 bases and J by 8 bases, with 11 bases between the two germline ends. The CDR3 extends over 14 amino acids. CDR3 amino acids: CASSLGEEGEKLFF. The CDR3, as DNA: TGCGCCAGCAGCTTGGGTGAAGAAGGGGAAAAACTGTTTTTT.

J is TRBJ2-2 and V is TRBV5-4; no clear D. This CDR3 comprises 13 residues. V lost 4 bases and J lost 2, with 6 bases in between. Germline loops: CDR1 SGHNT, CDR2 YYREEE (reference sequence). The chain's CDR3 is CASSQHNTGELFF. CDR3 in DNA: TGTGCCAGCAGCCAACACAACACCGGGGAGCTGTTTTTT. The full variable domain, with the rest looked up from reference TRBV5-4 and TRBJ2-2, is ETGVTQSPTHLIKTRGQQVTLRCSSQSGHNTVSWYQQALGQGPQFIFQYYREEENGRGNFPPRFSGLQFPNYSSELNVNALELDDSALYLCASSQHNTGELFFGEGSRLTVL.

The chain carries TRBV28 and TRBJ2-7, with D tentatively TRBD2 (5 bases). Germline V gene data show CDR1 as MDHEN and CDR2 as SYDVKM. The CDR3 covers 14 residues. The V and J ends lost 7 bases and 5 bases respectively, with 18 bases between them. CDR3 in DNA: TGTGCCAGCAACCCCCCCGAGGGCGCGGACGAGCAGTACTTC. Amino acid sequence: CASNPPEGADEQYF. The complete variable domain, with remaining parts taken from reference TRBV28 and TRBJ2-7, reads DVKVTQSSRYLVKRTGEKVFLECVQDMDHENMFWYRQDPGLGLRLIYFSYDVKMKEKGDIPEGYSVSREKKERFSLILESASTNQTSMYLCASNPPEGADEQYFGPGTRLTVT.

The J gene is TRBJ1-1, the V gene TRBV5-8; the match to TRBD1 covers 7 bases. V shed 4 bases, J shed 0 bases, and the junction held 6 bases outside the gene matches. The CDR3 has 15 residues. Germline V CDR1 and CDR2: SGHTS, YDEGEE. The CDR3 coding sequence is TGTGCCAGCAGCCCCTCGGACAGGATGAACACTGAAGCTTTCTTT. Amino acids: CASSPSDRMNTEAFF.

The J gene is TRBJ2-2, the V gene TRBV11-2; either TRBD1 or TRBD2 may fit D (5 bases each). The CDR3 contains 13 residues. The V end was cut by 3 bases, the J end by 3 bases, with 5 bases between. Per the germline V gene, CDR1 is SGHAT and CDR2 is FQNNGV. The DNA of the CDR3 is TGTGCCAGCAGCTTGGGGGACACCGGGGAGCTGTTTTTT. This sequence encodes CASSLGDTGELFF. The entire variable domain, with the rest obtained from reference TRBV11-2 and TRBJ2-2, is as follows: EAGVAQSPRYKIIEKRQSVAFWCNPISGHATLYWYQQILGQGPKLLIQFQNNGVVDDSQLPKDRFSAERLKGVDSTLKIQPAKLEDSAVYLCASSLGDTGELFFGEGSRLTVL.

The CDR3 loop reads CASSPMVTGLGTDTQYF. CDR3 bases: TGTGCCAGCTCACCAATGGTCACCGGACTGGGGACAGATACGCAGTATTTT. This sequence joins TRBV18 and TRBJ2-3, with D possibly being TRBD2 (5 bases). CDR3 length: 17 amino acids. The germline CDR1 and CDR2 sequences are KGHSH and LQKENI. Trimming took 2 bases from V and 3 from J, leaving 18 bases between them.

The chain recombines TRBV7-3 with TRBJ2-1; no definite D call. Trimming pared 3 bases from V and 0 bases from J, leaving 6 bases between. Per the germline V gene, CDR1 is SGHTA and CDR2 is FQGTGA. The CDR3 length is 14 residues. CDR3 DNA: TGTGCCAGCAGCTTGGGGTACTCCTACAATGAGCAGTTCTTC. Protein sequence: CASSLGYSYNEQFF.

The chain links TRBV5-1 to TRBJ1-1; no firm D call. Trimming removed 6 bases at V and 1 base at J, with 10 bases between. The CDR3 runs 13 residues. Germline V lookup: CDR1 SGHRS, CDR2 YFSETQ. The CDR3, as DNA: TGCGCCAGCATGGTAACGCAGAACACTGAAGCTTTCTTT. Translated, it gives CASMVTQNTEAFF.

CDR3 protein: CASSDWDRSTDTQYF. In DNA form, the CDR3 reads TGTGCCAGCAGCGACTGGGATAGGAGCACAGATACGCAGTATTTT. The chain uses TRBV6-1 and TRBJ2-3; D is unclear. The CDR3 sequence is 15 residues long. The germline V gene has CDR1 MNHNS and CDR2 SASEGT. Trimming cost V 6 bases and J 0 bases, with 13 bases left between them.

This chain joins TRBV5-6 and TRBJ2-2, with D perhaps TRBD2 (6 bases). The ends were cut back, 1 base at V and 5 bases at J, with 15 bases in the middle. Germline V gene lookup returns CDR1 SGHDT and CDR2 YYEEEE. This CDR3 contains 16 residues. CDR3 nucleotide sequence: TGTGCCAGCAGCTTGCTCGGGAGCCCCAGGACCGGGGAGCTGTTTTTT. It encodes CASSLLGSPRTGELFF.

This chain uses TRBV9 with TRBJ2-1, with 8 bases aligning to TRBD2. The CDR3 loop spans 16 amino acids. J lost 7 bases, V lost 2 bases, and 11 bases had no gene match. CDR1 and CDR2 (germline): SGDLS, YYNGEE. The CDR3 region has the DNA TGTGCCAGCAGCGTTCTAGCGGGTTCCGAGGGGAATGAGCAGTTCTTC. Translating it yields CASSVLAGSEGNEQFF. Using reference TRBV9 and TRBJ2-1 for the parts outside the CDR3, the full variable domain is DSGVTQTPKHLITATGQRVTLRCSPRSGDLSVYWYQQSLDQGLQFLIQYYNGEERAKGNILERFSAQQFPDLHSELNLSSLELGDSALYFCASSVLAGSEGNEQFFGPGTRLTVL.